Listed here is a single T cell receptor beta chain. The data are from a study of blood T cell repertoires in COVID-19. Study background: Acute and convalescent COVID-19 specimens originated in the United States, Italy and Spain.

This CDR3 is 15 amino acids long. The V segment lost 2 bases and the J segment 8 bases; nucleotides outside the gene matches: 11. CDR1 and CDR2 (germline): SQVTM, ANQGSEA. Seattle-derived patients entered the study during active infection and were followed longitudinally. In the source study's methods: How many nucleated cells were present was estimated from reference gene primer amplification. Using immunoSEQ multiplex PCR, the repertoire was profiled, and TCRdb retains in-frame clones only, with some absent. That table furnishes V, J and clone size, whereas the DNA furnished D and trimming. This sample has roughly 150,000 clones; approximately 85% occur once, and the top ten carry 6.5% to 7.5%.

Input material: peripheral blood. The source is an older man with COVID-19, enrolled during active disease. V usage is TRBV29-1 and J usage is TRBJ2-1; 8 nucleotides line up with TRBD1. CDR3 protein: CSVELDRVRSYEQFF. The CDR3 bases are TGCAGCGTTGAATTGGACAGGGTGAGAAGTTATGAGCAGTTCTTC.